This TCR beta chain was sequenced for a study of technical replicates of blood from a handful of donors (dated by TCRdb to the late 2010s). Notes on this clone: The antigen it binds to is not known. No base quality values were provided; no much bigger clone lies one nucleotide off.

The CDR3 covers 15 residues, taking in both the cysteine and the phenylalanine. Only the CDR3 portion is preserved as DNA: 45 bases, with reading frame beginning at the first base. Germline trimming amounts to 2 bases on V and 2 bases on J, with 4 as the count of junction bases outside the gene matches. The germline V gene sets CDR1 to SGDLS and CDR2 to YYNGEE. The library was prepared using the immunoSEQ multiplex PCR assay. TCRdb stores this immuneACCESS table with in-frame sequences only. Part of the clones is absent; in the studies checked, under half of the shortfall reflects unresolved V genes, and no reason is known for the rest. This sample has 79,000 or so clones in its table, and 85% to 95% of those were observed once. The ten largest clones add up to about 0.37% of the sample.

This clonotype originated in a human donor in good health. The chain uses TRBV9 and TRBJ2-7; a stretch of 10 junction bases matches TRBD2. Specimen: T cells isolated from PBMCs. The CDR3 reads as follows: CASSVSAGGPYEQYF. The DNA sequence is as follows: TGTGCCAGCAGCGTGTCAGCGGGAGGGCCCTACGAGCAGTACTTC.